A single sample is the source of the 2 T cell receptor beta chains below, sequenced in a study of beta chain features in type 1 diabetes. Expressed TCRB transcripts were sequenced, since all the RNA that had been isolated was reverse transcribed. TCRdb keeps only in-frame clones here, not all; method: immunoSEQ multiplex PCR. In the table there are 400,000 to 450,000 clones, roughly 14% of which are singletons. Sequencing was carried out using naive CD4+ T cells from blood. These receptors were obtained from a young man in good health.

The rearrangement uses TRBV4-3 and TRBJ2-5; 10 bases are shared with TRBD1. The J segment lost 4 bases and the V segment lost 1 base, leaving 3 bases of the junction unmatched. The CDR3 has 15 amino acids. CDR1 is LGHNA, CDR2 YSLEER, per germline. The DNA of the CDR3 is TGCGCCAGCAGCCAAGGACAGGGGGCGCGAGAGACCCAGTACTTC. It codes for CASSQGQGARETQYF.

This clone was counted a few times. DNA of the CDR3: TGTGCCAGCAGCTTAAAAGGGAGCTCCTACAATGAGCAGTTCTTC. Translated, it gives CASSLKGSSYNEQFF. The V and J genes are TRBV7-9 and TRBJ2-1; maybe TRBD2 (5 bases). V was shortened by 2 bases and J by 0 bases, with 8 bases between the two germline ends. Germline V lookup: CDR1 SEHNR, CDR2 FQNEAQ (reference sequence). The CDR3 runs to 15 residues.